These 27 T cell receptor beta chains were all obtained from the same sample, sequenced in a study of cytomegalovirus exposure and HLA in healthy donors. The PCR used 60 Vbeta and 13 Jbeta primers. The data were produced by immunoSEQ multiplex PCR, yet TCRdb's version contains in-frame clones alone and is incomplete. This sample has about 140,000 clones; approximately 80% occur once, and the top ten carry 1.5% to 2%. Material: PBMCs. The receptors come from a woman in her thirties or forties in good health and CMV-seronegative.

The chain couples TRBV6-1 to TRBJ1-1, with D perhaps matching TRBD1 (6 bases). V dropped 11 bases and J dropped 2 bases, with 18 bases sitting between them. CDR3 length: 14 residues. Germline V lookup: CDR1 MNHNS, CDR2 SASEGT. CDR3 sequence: CAGCHGGANTEAFF. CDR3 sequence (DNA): TGTGCCGGATGTCACGGGGGGGCTAACACTGAAGCTTTCTTT.

CDR3 bases: TGCAGCGTCGGACAGGGGGTAGGAGGAGGAGAGACCCAGTACTTC. Amino acid sequence: CSVGQGVGGGETQYF. The chain has TRBV29-1 and TRBJ2-5; TRBD1 matches at 10 bases. The ends lost 6 bases at V and 4 bases at J; junction bases unmatched: 11. Germline V lookup: CDR1 SQVTM, CDR2 ANQGSEA. The CDR3 runs 15 residues.

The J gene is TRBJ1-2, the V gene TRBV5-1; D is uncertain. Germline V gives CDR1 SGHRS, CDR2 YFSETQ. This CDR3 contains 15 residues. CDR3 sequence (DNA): TGCGCATCGACTCCAGAGACCGGGAATCACTATGGCTACACCTTC. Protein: CASTPETGNHYGYTF.

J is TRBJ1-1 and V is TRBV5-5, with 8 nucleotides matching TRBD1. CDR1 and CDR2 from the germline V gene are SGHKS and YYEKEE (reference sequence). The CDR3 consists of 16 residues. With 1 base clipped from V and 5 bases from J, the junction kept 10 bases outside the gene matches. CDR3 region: CASSLWAGGLGTEAFF. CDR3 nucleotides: TGTGCCAGCAGCTTGTGGGCAGGGGGCTTAGGGACTGAAGCTTTCTTT.

CDR3 DNA sequence: TGTGCCAGCTCACCACTAGCGGGGGGCTCAGATACGCAGTATTTT. Translating gives CASSPLAGGSDTQYF. The J gene is TRBJ2-3, the V gene TRBV18; TRBD2 matches at 10 bases. The CDR3 contains 15 residues. The V and J ends lost 1 base and 4 bases, in that order; junction bases with no gene match: 2. Germline assignment: CDR1 KGHSH and CDR2 LQKENI.

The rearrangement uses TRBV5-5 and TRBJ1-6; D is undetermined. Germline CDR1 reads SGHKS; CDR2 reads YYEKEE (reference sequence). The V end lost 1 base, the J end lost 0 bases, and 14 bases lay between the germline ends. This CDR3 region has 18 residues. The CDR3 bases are TGTGCCAGCAGCTTGCAACCTCATCTCAGCTCCTATAATTCACCCCTCCACTTT. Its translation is CASSLQPHLSSYNSPLHF.

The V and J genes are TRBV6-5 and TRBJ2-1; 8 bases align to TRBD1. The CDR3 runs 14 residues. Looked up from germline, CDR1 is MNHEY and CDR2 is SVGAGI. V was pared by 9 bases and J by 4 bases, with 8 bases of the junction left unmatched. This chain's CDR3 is CARSDRGRYNEQFF. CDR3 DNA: TGTGCCAGGTCCGACAGGGGCCGATACAATGAGCAGTTCTTC.

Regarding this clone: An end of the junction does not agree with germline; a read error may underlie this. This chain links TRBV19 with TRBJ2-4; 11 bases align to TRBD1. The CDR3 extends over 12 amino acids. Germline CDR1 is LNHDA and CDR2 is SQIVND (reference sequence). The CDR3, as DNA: TGTGCCAGTACCCCCGGACAGGGGGCGTTCATCTTC. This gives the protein CASTPGQGAFIF.

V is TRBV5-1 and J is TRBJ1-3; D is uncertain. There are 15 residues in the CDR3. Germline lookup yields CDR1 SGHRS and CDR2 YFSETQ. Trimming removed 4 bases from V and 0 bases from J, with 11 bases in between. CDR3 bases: TGCGCCAGCAGCCTGGACTTACGCTCTGGAAACACCATATATTTT. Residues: CASSLDLRSGNTIYF.

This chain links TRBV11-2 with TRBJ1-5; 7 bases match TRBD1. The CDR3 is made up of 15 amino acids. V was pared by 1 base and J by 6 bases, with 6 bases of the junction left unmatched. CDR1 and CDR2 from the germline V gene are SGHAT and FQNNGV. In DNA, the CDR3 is TGTGCCAGCAGCTTAGGCAGGGGGAAAGGTCAGCCCCAGCATTTT. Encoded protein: CASSLGRGKGQPQHF.

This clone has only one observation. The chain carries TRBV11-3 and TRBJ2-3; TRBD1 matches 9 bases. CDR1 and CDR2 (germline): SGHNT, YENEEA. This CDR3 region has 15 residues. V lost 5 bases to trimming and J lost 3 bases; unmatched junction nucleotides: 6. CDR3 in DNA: TGTGCCAGCAGCCATGGGACAGGGCCTACAGATACGCAGTATTTT. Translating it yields CASSHGTGPTDTQYF.

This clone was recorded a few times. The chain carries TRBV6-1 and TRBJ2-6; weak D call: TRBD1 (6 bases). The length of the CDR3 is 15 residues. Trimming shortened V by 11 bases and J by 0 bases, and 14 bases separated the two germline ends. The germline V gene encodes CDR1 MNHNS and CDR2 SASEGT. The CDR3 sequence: CAAGVRGSGANVLTF. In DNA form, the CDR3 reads TGTGCCGCAGGGGTCAGGGGCTCTGGGGCCAACGTCCTGACTTTC.

The CDR3 DNA is TGTGCCAGCAGTGAATACCCAGAGGGCGCTGAAGCTTTCTTT. Protein: CASSEYPEGAEAFF. The gene calls are TRBV25-1 and TRBJ1-1; D not certain. Trimming stripped 0 bases from V and 6 bases from J, with 11 bases between. The CDR3 totals 14 residues. CDR1 is MGHDK and CDR2 is SYGVNS in the germline V gene. Combining the CDR3 with reference TRBV25-1 and TRBJ1-1 gives the whole variable domain EADIYQTPRYLVIGTGKKITLECSQTMGHDKMYWYQQDPGMELHLIHYSYGVNSTEKGDLSSESTVSRIRTEHFPLTLESARPSHTSQYLCASSEYPEGAEAFFGQGTRLTVV.

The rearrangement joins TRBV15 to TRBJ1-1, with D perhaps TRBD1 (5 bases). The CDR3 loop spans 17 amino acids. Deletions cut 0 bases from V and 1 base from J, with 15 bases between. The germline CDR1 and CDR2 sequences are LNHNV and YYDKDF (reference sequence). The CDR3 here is CATSRDNLLGQNTEAFF. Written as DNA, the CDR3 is TGTGCCACCAGCAGAGATAACCTTCTGGGGCAGAACACTGAAGCTTTCTTT.

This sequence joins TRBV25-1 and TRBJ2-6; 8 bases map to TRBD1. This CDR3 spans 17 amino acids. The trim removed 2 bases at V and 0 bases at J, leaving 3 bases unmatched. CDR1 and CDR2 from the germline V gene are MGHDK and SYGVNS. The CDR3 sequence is CASSERTGHSGANVLTF. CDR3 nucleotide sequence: TGTGCCAGCAGTGAACGGACAGGGCACTCTGGGGCCAACGTCCTGACTTTC.

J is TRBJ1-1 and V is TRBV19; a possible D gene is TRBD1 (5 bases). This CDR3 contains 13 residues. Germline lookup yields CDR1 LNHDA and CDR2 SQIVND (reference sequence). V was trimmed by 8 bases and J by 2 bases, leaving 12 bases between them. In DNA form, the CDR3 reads TGTGCCAGTGATTTCGGGGGTAACACTGAAGCTTTCTTT. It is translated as CASDFGGNTEAFF.

The CDR3 spells CASSTIHGNRGRETQYF. The CDR3 DNA is TGTGCCAGCAGCACAATCCACGGGAACAGGGGGCGAGAGACCCAGTACTTC. The chain uses TRBV5-4 and TRBJ2-5; TRBD1 agrees at 9 bases. Germline V gene lookup returns CDR1 SGHNT and CDR2 YYREEE (reference sequence). Losses at the gene ends were 4 bases for V and 4 bases for J; bases not matched to a gene: 14. There are 17 residues in the CDR3.

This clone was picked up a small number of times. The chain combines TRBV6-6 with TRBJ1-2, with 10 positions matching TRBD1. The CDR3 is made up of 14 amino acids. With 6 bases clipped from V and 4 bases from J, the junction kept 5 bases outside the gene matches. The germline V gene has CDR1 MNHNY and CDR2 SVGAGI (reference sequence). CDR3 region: CASSYGQGGYGYTF. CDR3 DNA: TGTGCCAGCAGCTACGGACAGGGGGGCTATGGCTACACCTTC.

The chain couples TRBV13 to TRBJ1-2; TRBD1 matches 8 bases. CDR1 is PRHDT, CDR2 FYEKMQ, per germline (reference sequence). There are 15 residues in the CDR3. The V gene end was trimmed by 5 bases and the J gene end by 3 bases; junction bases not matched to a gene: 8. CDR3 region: CASSARTGTYYGYTF. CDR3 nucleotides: TGTGCCAGCAGCGCCCGGACAGGGACCTACTATGGCTACACCTTC. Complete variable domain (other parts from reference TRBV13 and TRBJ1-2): AAGVIQSPRHLIKEKRETATLKCYPIPRHDTVYWYQQGPGQDPQFLISFYEKMQSDKGSIPDRFSAQQFSDYHSELNMSSLELGDSALYFCASSARTGTYYGYTFGSGTRLTVV.

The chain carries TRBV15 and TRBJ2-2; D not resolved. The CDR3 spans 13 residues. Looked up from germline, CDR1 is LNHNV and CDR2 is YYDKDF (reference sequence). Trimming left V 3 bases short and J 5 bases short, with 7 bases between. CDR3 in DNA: TGTGCCACCAGCAGGAGAGAGACCGGGGAGCTGTTTTTT. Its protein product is CATSRRETGELFF.

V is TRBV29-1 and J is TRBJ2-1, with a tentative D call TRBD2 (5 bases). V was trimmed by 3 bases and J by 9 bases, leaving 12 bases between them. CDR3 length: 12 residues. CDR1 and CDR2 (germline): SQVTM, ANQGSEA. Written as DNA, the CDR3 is TGCAGCGTTGATCGGGATTTGGGTGAGCAGTTCTTC. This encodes CSVDRDLGEQFF.

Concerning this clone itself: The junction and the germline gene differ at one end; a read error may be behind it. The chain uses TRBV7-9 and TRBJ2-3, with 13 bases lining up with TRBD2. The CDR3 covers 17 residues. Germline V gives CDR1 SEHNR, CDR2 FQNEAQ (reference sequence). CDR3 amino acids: CSSSFLRLAGGTDTQYF. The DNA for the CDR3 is TGTTCCAGCAGCTTCCTCCGACTAGCGGGAGGTACAGATACGCAGTATTTT.

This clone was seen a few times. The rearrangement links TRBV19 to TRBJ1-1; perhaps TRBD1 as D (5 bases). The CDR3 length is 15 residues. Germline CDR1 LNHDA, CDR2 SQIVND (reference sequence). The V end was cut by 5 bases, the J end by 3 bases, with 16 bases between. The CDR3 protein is CASSHLHGGDTEAFF. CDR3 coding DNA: TGTGCCAGTAGTCATCTACACGGGGGGGACACTGAAGCTTTCTTT.

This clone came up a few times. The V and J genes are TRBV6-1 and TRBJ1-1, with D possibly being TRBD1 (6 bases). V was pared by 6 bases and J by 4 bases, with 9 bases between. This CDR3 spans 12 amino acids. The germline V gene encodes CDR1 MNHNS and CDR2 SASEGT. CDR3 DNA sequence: TGTGCCAGCAGGGGACACGCCACTGAAGCTTTCTTT. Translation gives CASRGHATEAFF.

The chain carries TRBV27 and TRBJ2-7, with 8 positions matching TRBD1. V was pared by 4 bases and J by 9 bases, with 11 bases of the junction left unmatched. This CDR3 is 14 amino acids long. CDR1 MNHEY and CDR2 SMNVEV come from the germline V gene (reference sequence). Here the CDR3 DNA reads TGTGCCAGCAGTTCCCCCGGACAGGGTCGATGGCAGTACTTC. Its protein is CASSSPGQGRWQYF.

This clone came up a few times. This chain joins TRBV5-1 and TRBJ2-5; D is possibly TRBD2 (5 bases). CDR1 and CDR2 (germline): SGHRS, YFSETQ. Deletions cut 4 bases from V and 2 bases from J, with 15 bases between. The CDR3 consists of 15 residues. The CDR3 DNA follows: TGCGCCAGCAGCCACGAGGACCCGGGGCAAGAGACCCAGTACTTC. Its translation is CASSHEDPGQETQYF. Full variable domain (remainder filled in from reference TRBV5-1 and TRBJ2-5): KAGVTQTPRYLIKTRGQQVTLSCSPISGHRSVSWYQQTPGQGLQFLFEYFSETQRNKGNFPGRFSGRQFSNSRSEMNVSTLELGDSALYLCASSHEDPGQETQYFGPGTRLLVL.

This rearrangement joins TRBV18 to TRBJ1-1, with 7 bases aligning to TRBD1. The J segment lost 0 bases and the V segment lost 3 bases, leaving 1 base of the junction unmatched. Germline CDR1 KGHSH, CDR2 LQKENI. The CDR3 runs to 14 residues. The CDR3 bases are TGTGCCAGCTCACCGGGACAGCTGAACACTGAAGCTTTCTTT. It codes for CASSPGQLNTEAFF. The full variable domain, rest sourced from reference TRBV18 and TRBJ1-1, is NAGVMQNPRHLVRRRGQEARLRCSPMKGHSHVYWYRQLPEEGLKFMVYLQKENIIDESGMPKERFSAEFPKEGPSILRIQQVVRGDSAAYFCASSPGQLNTEAFFGQGTRLTVV.